What follows is one TCR beta chain and its context. The data originate from a study of blood T cell repertoires in COVID-19. Study details: The samples span acute and convalescent COVID-19 from the United States, Italy and Spain. The cDNA or gDNA used as material had been derived from T cells, B-cell-depleted T cells, or PBMCs.

Looked up from germline, CDR1 is KGHSH and CDR2 is LQKENI. This CDR3 has 17 amino acids. The V segment lost 1 base and the J segment 2 bases; nucleotides outside the gene matches: 9. Per the original methods: Estimated nucleated cell counts came from reference gene primer amplification. Produced via immunoSEQ multiplex PCR; TCRdb's table is partial and in-frame only. The V and J calls and clone size come from that table; D and trimming were worked out from the DNA. The repertoire consists of under 150,000 clones, with around 89% occurring once and the leading ten covering roughly 30%. Material for sequencing was peripheral blood. The sequence was collected from a human donor in a cohort sampled during active COVID-19. The chain carries TRBV18 and TRBJ2-3, with TRBD1 matching 7 bases. The CDR3 sequence: CASSPQPGQTTTDTQYF. The CDR3 bases are TGTGCCAGCTCACCACAACCGGGACAGACAACCACAGATACGCAGTATTTT.